This TCR beta chain originates from a study of blood T cells in healthy people across ages (dated by TCRdb to 2015 to 2017). For the wider study: In model experiments, roughly one uniquely barcoded TCR beta cDNA molecule per two T cells was captured by template switching. The study analyzed two additional independent replicas of 1 million unique cDNA reads from the same blood draw for two donors, one aged 18 to 30 and one aged 80 or older. To avoid experimental bias, donors of different ages were randomly spread across the sequencing lanes. Age-related changes in TCR beta repertoire diversity were measured in the study by deep sequencing normalized with unique cDNA molecular identifiers. Donors were grouped into four age groups: young (average 16 years), middle-aged (approximately 41), aged (around 60) and long-lived (approximately 78).

What the authors observed across the whole study: Estimates of total diversity based on one million sequenced T cells were regarded as lower bounds and as underestimates. Observed TCR beta diversity correlated strongly with the percentage of naive T cells measured by flow cytometry. Bulk unsorted PBMC profiling prevented conclusive comparison of naive and antigen-experienced compartments. Because donor CMV infection status was unknown, age-related changes in expanded clonotypes were potentially confounded. Observed TCR beta diversity per million T cells fell roughly linearly with age, and a significant reduction was already apparent by age around 44. Compared with the aged group, more naive CD4+ T cells, fewer expanded clones and increased TCR diversity were shown by the long-lived group, suggesting age selection.

The roughly 37 donors, aged 6 to 90 years, were systemically healthy Caucasian individuals from Russia. Ten milliliters of peripheral blood were collected from each donor into EDTA-treated Vacutainer tubes. Ficoll-Paque density-gradient centrifugation was used to isolate PBMCs, with at least 6.5 million per sample. Trizol reagent was used to extract total RNA from PBMCs, with at least 6 micrograms per sample. For every donor, flow cytometry on a PBMC aliquot measured the percentage of naive CD45RAhigh/CD27high T cells. The junction carries 13 bases between V and J, which are trimmed by 2 bases and 0 bases respectively. The germline V gene supplies CDR1 WSHSY and CDR2 SAAADI. Reading from cysteine to phenylalanine, the CDR3 counts 16 amino acids. Solely the CDR3 DNA is kept, with 48 bases framed from the first base. The library came from 5' RACE. Sequenced on an Illumina HiSeq 2500. A second about 7 to 12 cycle PCR used a sample-barcoded 5' primer and a J-beta primer mix. Each TCR beta cDNA molecule received a unique molecular identifier from a template-switch 5' adaptor carrying 12 random nucleotides. At least 3 million CDR3-containing paired-end reads were obtained from each sample. First-strand cDNA synthesis was performed from all RNA using the Mint cDNA synthesis kit, with priming by a TRBC-specific oligonucleotide. All cDNA was treated with uracil-DNA glycosylase and then went through a first 18-cycle PCR with the universal primers M1SS and BC2_uni_R. Per the original workflow: For normalization, 1 million high-quality reads were randomly selected from each sample, with every read carrying a distinct molecular identifier. Instead of being binned into consensus sequences, reads with shared molecular identifiers were discarded. MiTCR, run with a Q25 quality threshold and the strictest error-elimination algorithm, handled CDR3 identification, clonotype clustering and error correction. A nonparametric unseen species model with Euler transformation was used to estimate a lower bound on total TCR beta diversity. TCRdb reanalyzed the raw reads on its own, using fastp at Q25 for trimming and MiXCR for clone calling, and kept in-frame beta chains. Rows merge per CDR3 protein into single entries with the most common DNA and genes. The V and J calls, along with clone size, are taken from TCRdb and not from the paper's own processing. The sample has 660,000 or so distinct CDR3 sequences on record, roughly three fifths of them singletons. The ten largest account for roughly 34% of the sample.

As to this clonotype: What antigen it recognizes has not been identified. This may stem from a read error, because a much larger clone lies one nucleotide away.

The chain employs TRBV10-2 and TRBJ1-1; a weak D assignment points to TRBD1 (6 bases agree). The sequenced sample consisted of blood. The TCR comes from a man between 60 and 75 years old in good health. The CDR3 corresponds to CASSELRTGMNTEAFF. The DNA reads as follows: TGCGCCAGCAGTGAGCTACGCACAGGGATGAACACTGAAGCTTTCTTT.